These T cell receptor beta chains were read from a single sample in a study of blood T cell repertoires in COVID-19. Generated by immunoSEQ multiplex PCR, the TCRdb table keeps only in-frame clones and is missing some. Here the sample spans about 270,000 clones, approximately 84% being singletons. Sample: peripheral blood. The origin of the receptors is a human donor with COVID-19, enrolled during active disease. The donor label of this sample is uncertain. The CDR3 runs from the conserved cysteine through the conserved F or W.

J,V,CDR3
TRBJ1-5,TRBV28,CASSEAGAQPQHF
TRBJ2-7,TRBV29-1,CSGGTGAEQYF
TRBJ2-2,TRBV6-5,CASNPGGNTGELFF
TRBJ1-2,TRBV5-5,CASSREGSNYGYTF
TRBJ2-3,TRBV4-1,CASSQGLAGGTDTQYF
TRBJ2-1,TRBV29-1,CSVRTVNSYNEQFF
TRBJ2-4,TRBV5-1,CASSLRSPAETGTKNIQYF
TRBJ2-2,TRBV5-1,CASSLGLGRGTGELFF
TRBJ2-7,TRBV25-1,CASSAGRGLSEQYF
TRBJ1-4,TRBV2,CASSEGRGTGVEKLFF
TRBJ1-6,TRBV19,CASKRRPGAPLHF
TRBJ2-3,TRBV7-3,CASSLTRWRAGEVDTQYF
TRBJ1-6,TRBV28,CASSADRVNSPLHF
TRBJ2-6,TRBV30,CAWSVQGTGANVLTF
TRBJ1-2,TRBV30,CAWSGLLTSNYGYTF
TRBJ2-5,TRBV4-3,CASSQDRVSETQYF
TRBJ2-3,TRBV5-4,CASRSAGRDTQYF
TRBJ1-6,TRBV28,CASSLWGQATSYNSPLHF
TRBJ2-2,TRBV28,CATRTGEFTGELFF
TRBJ2-1,TRBV6-1,CASSEVGLGIDEQFF
TRBJ2-7,TRBV5-1,CASSHSTDSYEQYF
TRBJ1-1,TRBV4-3,CASSQALDRPEAFF
TRBJ2-2,TRBV9,CASSPAGTAANTGELFF
TRBJ2-1,TRBV5-4,CASSLSTSRSSYNEQFF
TRBJ2-5,TRBV7-9,CASSLGTAQETQYF
TRBJ2-1,TRBV7-2,CASSLRGSGGRAWYNEQFF
TRBJ1-5,TRBV19,CASNLAGTGDQPQHF
TRBJ1-1,TRBV27,CASSLNSFPRGNTEAFF
TRBJ2-7,TRBV15,CATSRRLTSPSHEQYF
TRBJ2-1,TRBV29-1,CSVETREGLDNEQFF
TRBJ1-1,TRBV30,CAWSVWGLHTEAFF
TRBJ2-1,TRBV5-1,CASSPTSGGYNEQFF
TRBJ2-7,TRBV28,CASSRDRVPYEQYF
TRBJ2-7,TRBV19,CASNPRQGSYEQYF
TRBJ1-1,TRBV7-3,CASSFSMNTEAFF
TRBJ1-1,TRBV27,CASTPLGGEGTEAFF
TRBJ2-7,TRBV7-2,CASSPTGTSGAYEQYF
TRBJ2-5,TRBV27,CATKGREGLGWETQYF
TRBJ2-1,TRBV27,CASSLLLAGGPGEQFF
TRBJ2-7,TRBV21-1,CASSRRPGLAGGPGEQYF
TRBJ2-7,TRBV5-1,CASSLTSGGYEQYF
TRBJ2-3,TRBV18,CASSRTGGRDTQYF
TRBJ2-7,TRBV2,CASSAIQGWYEQYF
TRBJ2-1,TRBV7-3,CASSSYGRNEQFF
TRBJ2-3,TRBV19,CASSPQGPPSTDTQYF
TRBJ1-3,TRBV5-1,CASSPGTGSGNTIYF
TRBJ2-1,TRBV28,CAGRTSSGEQFF
TRBJ2-5,TRBV5-1,CASSPGLAQGETQYF
TRBJ2-7,TRBV24-1,CATSDTSGAVHEQYF
TRBJ1-5,TRBV5-1,CASSLEGAGYDQPQHF
TRBJ1-1,TRBV25-1,CASSAFSGTGAGAFF
TRBJ1-3,TRBV18,CASSASGDSGNTIYF
TRBJ1-5,TRBV25-1,CASAGAGRQPQHF
TRBJ2-3,TRBV7-2,CASSLGVSGGTDTQYF
TRBJ2-1,TRBV7-2,CASTGQGAGEQFF